This is a list of T cell receptor beta chains from one sample in a study of beta chain features in type 1 diabetes. Repertoires were generated with immunoSEQ multiplex PCR, while TCRdb's copy carries only in-frame clones and drops some. Among approximately 120,000 clones listed, approximately 37% were seen once. Sequenced input: stem cell memory CD4+ T cells from blood. All receptors come from a young woman in good health. Both conserved end residues are part of each CDR3. The D gene is left open where the match is weak. The size of a clone is reported for some rows only, either as once, few or many, or as a class for expanded clones.

D gene | J gene | clone size | V gene | CDR3 DNA | CDR3 protein
NA | TRBJ2-1 | few | TRBV27 | TGTGCCAGTCATTTGAGGGATAGCTCCTACAATGAGCAGTTCTTC | CASHLRDSSYNEQFF
NA | TRBJ2-7 | NA | TRBV11-1 | TGTGCCAGCAGCTTAAATACAGAAAAAACCTACGAGCAGTACTTC | CASSLNTEKTYEQYF
TRBD1 | TRBJ2-5 | few | TRBV18 | TGTGCCAGCTCACGACAGGGGGCGGGCGAGACCCAGTACTTC | CASSRQGAGETQYF
NA | TRBJ2-1 | few | TRBV10-1 | TGCGCCAGCAGTCTTCCCGGACTCGACAATGAGCAGTTCTTC | CASSLPGLDNEQFF
NA | TRBJ1-3 | NA | TRBV4-3 | TGCGCCAGCAGCCAAGTCCCTACGGGGAGCTCTGGAAACACCATATATTTT | CASSQVPTGSSGNTIYF
NA | TRBJ2-4 | NA | TRBV4-1 | TGCGCCAGCAGCCTTCTCGGGATACCCAAAAACATTCAGTACTTC | CASSLLGIPKNIQYF
NA | TRBJ1-1 | few | TRBV18 | TGTGCCAGCTCACCACCGTGGGCGGGGGACACTGAAGCTTTCTTT | CASSPPWAGDTEAFF
NA | TRBJ1-5 | NA | TRBV18 | TGTGCCAGCTCACCAGAGGAGGGGATACATCAGCCCCAGCATTTT | CASSPEEGIHQPQHF
TRBD2 | TRBJ2-7 | NA | TRBV4-1 | TGCGCCAGCAGGCCAAGGGCGGGAGAACACGAGCAGTACTTC | CASRPRAGEHEQYF
TRBD1 | TRBJ2-3 | NA | TRBV6-4 | TGTGCCAGCAGCCCCGACAGGGGCACAGATACGCAGTATTTT | CASSPDRGTDTQYF
TRBD1 | TRBJ2-7 | few | TRBV28 | TGTGCCAGCAGTCGCCGGGACAGAGTCAGGTACGAGCAGTACTTC | CASSRRDRVRYEQYF
NA | TRBJ1-5 | NA | TRBV27 | TGTGCCAGCAGTTTATCTAGCAGCTATAGCAATCAGCCCCAGCATTTT | CASSLSSSYSNQPQHF
TRBD2 | TRBJ2-5 | few | TRBV19 | TGTGCCAGTAGTCAAGGGACTACCCAAGAGACCCAGTACTTC | CASSQGTTQETQYF
TRBD2 | TRBJ2-1 | once | TRBV27 | TGTGCCACCCGAAGCGGGGCTAGCTCCTACAATGAGCAGTTCTTC | CATRSGASSYNEQFF
TRBD2 | TRBJ2-1 | NA | TRBV5-1 | TGCGCCAGCAGTCTAGTAGCGGGAGTAATTGCATATGAGCAGTTCTTC | CASSLVAGVIAYEQFF
NA | TRBJ2-1 | few | TRBV5-1 | TGCGCCAGCAGCTGGCAATCCAGGGGCCGGGATGAGCAGTTCTTC | CASSWQSRGRDEQFF
TRBD1 | TRBJ2-1 | few | TRBV29-1 | TGCAGCGCCTCTACCGCCGGGACAGGGCACAATGAGCAGTTCTTC | CSASTAGTGHNEQFF
TRBD2 | TRBJ2-3 | few | TRBV5-1 | TGCGCCAGCAGCTTGGCACAACCGGGACTAGCGGGAGGGCCTGGTGATACGCAGTATTTT | CASSLAQPGLAGGPGDTQYF
TRBD1 | TRBJ2-5 | NA | TRBV14 | TGTGCCAGCAGTTACAGGGGGCGAAAAGAGCAGTACTTC | CASSYRGRKEQYF
TRBD2 | TRBJ2-1 | NA | TRBV5-4 | TGTGCCAGCAGCCCCACCGTGGGACTAACATATCATGAGCAGTTCTTC | CASSPTVGLTYHEQFF
NA | TRBJ1-1 | NA | TRBV4-1 | TGCGCCAGCAGCCGTGGACAGTCTCGGACTGAAGCTTTCTTT | CASSRGQSRTEAFF
NA | TRBJ1-2 | few | TRBV4-1 | TGCGCCAGCAGCCAAGTGCAGGGTAACTATGGCTACACCTTC | CASSQVQGNYGYTF
TRBD1 | TRBJ1-1 | few | TRBV4-1 | TGCGCCAGCAGCCGCTTCAGGGGGGACACTGAAGCTTTCTTT | CASSRFRGDTEAFF
TRBD1 | TRBJ2-7 | NA | TRBV9 | TGTGCCAGCAGCCCCGAAGGGGGACAGGCGCGGGAGCAGTACTTC | CASSPEGGQAREQYF
NA | TRBJ1-2 | NA | TRBV9 | TGTGCCAGCAGCGTACACCGGGGTACGGTTGGCTACACCTTC | CASSVHRGTVGYTF
TRBD1 | TRBJ2-5 | NA | TRBV28 | TGTGCCAGCAGTTTGGGACAGGGGGCCCTCAAAGAGACCCAGTACTTC | CASSLGQGALKETQYF
TRBD1 | TRBJ2-3 | NA | TRBV9 | TGTGCCAGCAGCCCCACCCCCGGGACAGGGGGCACAGATACGCAGTATTTT | CASSPTPGTGGTDTQYF
TRBD2 | TRBJ2-3 | few | TRBV15 | TGTGCCACCAGCAGAGAGGCACGGATTACTAGCGGGAGTCTTACAGATACGCAGTATTTT | CATSREARITSGSLTDTQYF
NA | TRBJ2-5 | NA | TRBV5-4 | TGTGCCAGCAGCTTACGACACCGAAACCAAGAGACCCAGTACTTC | CASSLRHRNQETQYF
NA | TRBJ2-7 | NA | TRBV27 | TGTGCCAGCAGTTTATTTCCAGGGTCAGCCTACGAGCAGTACTTC | CASSLFPGSAYEQYF
TRBD1 | TRBJ1-5 | NA | TRBV19 | TGTGCCAGTAGTTCCCCCCCGACTGACAGGGGGCGACAGCATTTT | CASSSPPTDRGRQHF
NA | TRBJ2-7 | NA | TRBV7-2 | TGTGCCAGCAGCTTACAGACAGGTCCTGCCTACGAGCAGTACTTC | CASSLQTGPAYEQYF
NA | TRBJ1-4 | NA | TRBV6-6 | TGTGCCAGCCGGGACACTGGCGAAAAACTGTTTTTT | CASRDTGEKLFF
NA | TRBJ1-5 | NA | TRBV30 | TGTGCCTGGAGTGTACTTAATAATCAGCCCCAGCATTTT | CAWSVLNNQPQHF
NA | TRBJ2-7 | few | TRBV28 | TGTGCCAGCAGTTTATCGTCCTACGAGCAGTACTTC | CASSLSSYEQYF
TRBD1 | TRBJ2-7 | NA | TRBV5-4 | TGTGCCAGCAGCTTGGCCGGCAGGGGGTTCTACGAGCAGTACTTC | CASSLAGRGFYEQYF
TRBD1 | TRBJ1-2 | NA | TRBV7-2 | TGTGCCAGCAGCCCCCGACAGGGGATGGTCTATGGCTACACCTTC | CASSPRQGMVYGYTF
TRBD2 | TRBJ2-7 | few | TRBV7-8 | TGTGCCAGCAGCTTAACGGGACTAGCGGGGAAAACCTACGAGCAGTACTTC | CASSLTGLAGKTYEQYF
NA | TRBJ1-5 | NA | TRBV5-5 | TGTGCCAGCAGCTTGGAGCCCCCGGGGCCCCAGCATTTT | CASSLEPPGPQHF